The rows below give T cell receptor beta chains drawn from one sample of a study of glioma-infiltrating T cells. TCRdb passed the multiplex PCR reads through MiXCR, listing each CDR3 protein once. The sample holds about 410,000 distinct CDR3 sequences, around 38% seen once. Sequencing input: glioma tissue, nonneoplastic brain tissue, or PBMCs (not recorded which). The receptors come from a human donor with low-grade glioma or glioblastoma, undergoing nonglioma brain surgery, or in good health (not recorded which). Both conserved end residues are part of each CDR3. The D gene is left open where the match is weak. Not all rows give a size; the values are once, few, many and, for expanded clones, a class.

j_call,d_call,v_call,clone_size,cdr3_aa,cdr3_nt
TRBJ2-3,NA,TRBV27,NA,CASSPVSFASTDTQYF,TGTGCCAGCAGTCCAGTAAGCTTTGCTAGCACAGATACGCAGTATTTT
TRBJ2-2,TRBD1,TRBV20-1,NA,CSARAGGTGELVF,TGCAGTGCTCGGGCAGGGGGCACCGGGGAGCTGGTTTTT
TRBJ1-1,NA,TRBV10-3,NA,CAIRALGRNTEAFF,TGTGCCATCAGAGCCCTCGGCAGGAACACTGAAGCTTTCTTT
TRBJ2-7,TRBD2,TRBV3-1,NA,CASSQKREYNEQYF,TGTGCCAGCAGCCAAAAGCGGGAGTATAACGAGCAGTACTTC
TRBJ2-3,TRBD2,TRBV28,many,CASSRLAGVKDTQYF,TGTGCCAGCAGTCGACTAGCGGGAGTGAAGGATACGCAGTATTTT
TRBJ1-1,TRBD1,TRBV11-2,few,CASSWDRGDTEAFF,TGTGCCAGCAGCTGGGACAGGGGCGACACTGAAGCTTTCTTT
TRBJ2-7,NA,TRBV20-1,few,CSAGGAILRDEQYF,TGCAGTGCCGGAGGGGCTATCCTGAGGGACGAGCAGTACTTC
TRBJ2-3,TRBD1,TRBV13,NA,CASSVQGETVYTQYF,TGTGCCAGCAGCGTCCAGGGGGAGACCGTATATACGCAGTATTTT
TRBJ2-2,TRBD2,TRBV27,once,CASSLVNWGGEGTWELFF,TGTGCCAGCAGTTTAGTCAATTGGGGAGGGGAAGGCACCTGGGAGCTGTTTTTT
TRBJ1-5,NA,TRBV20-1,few,CSARVPGFQPQHF,TGCAGTGCTAGAGTGCCGGGGTTTCAGCCCCAGCATTTT
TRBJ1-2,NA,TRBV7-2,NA,CASSLERGGNGYTF,TGTGCCAGCAGCTTAGAACGGGGAGGGAATGGCTACACCTTC
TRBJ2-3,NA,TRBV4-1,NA,CASSQEGTITDTQYF,TGCGCCAGCAGCCAAGAGGGGACCATCACAGATACGCAGTATTTT
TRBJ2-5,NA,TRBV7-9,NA,CASSSYFGETQYF,TGTGCCAGCAGCTCGTACTTCGGGGAGACCCAGTACTTC
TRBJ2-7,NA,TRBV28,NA,CASSRGRLYEQYF,TGTGCCAGCAGTCGGGGCCGTCTCTACGAGCAGTACTTC
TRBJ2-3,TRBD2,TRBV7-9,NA,CASSPSSGTSTDTQYF,TGTGCCAGCAGCCCGAGTTCCGGGACTAGCACAGATACGCAGTACTTT
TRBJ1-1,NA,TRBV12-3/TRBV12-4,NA,CASSSLQGRAFF,TGTGCCAGCAGTTCCTTGCAAGGGCGCGCTTTCTTT
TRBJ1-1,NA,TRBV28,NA,CASSFSPSAEVNTEAFF,TGTGCCAGCAGTTTTTCACCGTCGGCAGAGGTGAACACTGAAGCTTTCTTT
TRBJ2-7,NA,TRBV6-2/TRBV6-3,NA,CASSYSGLRGEQYF,TGTGCCAGCAGTTACTCCGGACTTCGGGGCGAGCAGTACTTC
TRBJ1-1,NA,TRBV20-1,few,CSARAPGGAFF,TGCAGTGCTCGGGCCCCGGGAGGGGCTTTCTTT
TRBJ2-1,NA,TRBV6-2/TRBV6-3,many,CASSYSPPGTRITEQFF,TGTGCCAGCAGTTACTCACCCCCGGGTACTAGGATCACTGAGCAGTTCTTC
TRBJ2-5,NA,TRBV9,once,CASSVIAAGETQYF,TGTGCCAGCAGCGTAATAGCGGCGGGGGAGACCCAGTACTTC
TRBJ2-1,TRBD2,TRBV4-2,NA,CASSPLREGDVDEQFF,TGTGCCAGCAGCCCTCTCCGGGAGGGGGATGTGGATGAGCAGTTCTTC
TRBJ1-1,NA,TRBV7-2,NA,CASSQEPSGRADGEAFF,TGCGCCAGCAGCCAAGAACCCTCGGGCAGGGCCGACGGTGAAGCTTTCTTT
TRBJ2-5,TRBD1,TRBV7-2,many,CASSPWDRRYQETQYF,TGTGCCAGCAGCCCATGGGACAGAAGGTACCAAGAGACCCAGTACTTC
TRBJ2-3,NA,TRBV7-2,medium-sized,CASSTRDSSVDTQYF,TGTGCCAGCAGCACCCGGGACTCGTCCGTTGATACGCAGTATTTT
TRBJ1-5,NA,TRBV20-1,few,CSASYGLNQPQHF,TGCAGTGCTAGTTACGGACTCAATCAGCCCCAGCATTTT
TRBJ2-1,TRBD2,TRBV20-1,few,CSARVSGRSGEQFF,TGCAGTGCTAGAGTTAGCGGGAGGTCGGGTGAGCAGTTCTTC
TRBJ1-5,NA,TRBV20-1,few,CSARDFRRRNQPQHF,TGCAGTGCTAGAGATTTTAGGCGGCGCAATCAGCCCCAGCATTTT
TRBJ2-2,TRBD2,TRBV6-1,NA,CASSEFFLGGRTGELFF,TGTGCCAGCAGTGAATTTTTTCTGGGAGGGAGGACCGGGGAGCTGTTTTTT
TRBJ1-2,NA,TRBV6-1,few,CASTPGSRAYGYTF,TGTGCCAGCACTCCCGGTTCCCGGGCCTATGGCTACACCTTC
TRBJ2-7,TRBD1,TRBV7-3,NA,CASRYPGQGAYEQYF,TGTGCCAGCAGGTATCCGGGACAGGGGGCCTACGAGCAGTACTTC
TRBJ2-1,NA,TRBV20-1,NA,CSARAVGVGFNEQFF,TGCAGTGCTAGGGCTGTGGGAGTCGGATTCAATGAGCAGTTCTTC
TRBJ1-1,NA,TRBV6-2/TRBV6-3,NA,CASRIIRSNTEAFF,TGCGCCAGCAGGATTATACGATCGAACACTGAAGCTTTCTTT
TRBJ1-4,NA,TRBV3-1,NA,CASSPDLNEKLFF,TGTGCCAGCAGCCCCGACTTGAATGAAAAACTGTTTTTT
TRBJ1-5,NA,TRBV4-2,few,CASSQGLFSNQPQHF,TGTGCCAGCAGCCAAGGACTATTTAGCAATCAGCCCCAGCATTTT
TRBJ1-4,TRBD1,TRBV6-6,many,CASRRQGGTEKLFF,TGTGCCAGCAGGAGACAGGGTGGGACAGAAAAACTGTTTTTT
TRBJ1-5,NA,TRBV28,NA,CASSFRRAQHF,TGTGCCAGCAGCTTCAGGAGGGCCCAGCATTTT
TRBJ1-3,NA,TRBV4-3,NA,CASSQVAIPIGNTIYF,TGCGCCAGCAGCCAAGTGGCCATCCCTATTGGAAACACCATATATTTT
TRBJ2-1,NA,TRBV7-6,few,CASSPHIDSYNEQFF,TGTGCCAGCAGCCCACATATAGACTCCTACAATGAGCAGTTCTTC
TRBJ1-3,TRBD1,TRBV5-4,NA,CASSTGQGARSGNTIYF,TGTGCCAGCAGCACTGGACAGGGGGCGAGATCAGGAAACACCATATATTTT
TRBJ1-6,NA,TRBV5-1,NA,CASSLGATPNSPLHF,TGCGCCAGCAGCTTAGGGGCAACCCCTAATTCACCCCTCCACTTT
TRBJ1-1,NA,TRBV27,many,CASSLAPQGYTEAFF,TGTGCCAGCAGTTTAGCCCCCCAGGGCTACACTGAAGCTTTCTTT
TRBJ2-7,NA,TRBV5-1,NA,CASSLEAESYEQYF,TGCGCCAGCAGCTTGGAGGCTGAGTCCTACGAGCAGTACTTC
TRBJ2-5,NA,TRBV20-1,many,CSPLSDQETQYF,TGCAGTCCCCTGTCGGATCAAGAGACCCAGTACTTC
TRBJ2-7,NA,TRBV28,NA,CASSTGGRGPHEQYF,TGTGCCAGCAGTACCGGAGGGCGGGGGCCCCACGAGCAGTACTTC
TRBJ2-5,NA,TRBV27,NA,CASSLSGRVVGRETQYF,TGTGCCAGCAGTTTATCGGGCAGGGTGGTCGGCCGGGAGACCCAGTACTTC
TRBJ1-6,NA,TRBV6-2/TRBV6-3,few,CASSSPRGGLHF,TGTGCCAGCAGTTCACCCCGGGGGGGCCTCCACTTT
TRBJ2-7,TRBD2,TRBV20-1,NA,CSATPPREVYEQYF,TGCAGTGCAACCCCCCCGCGGGAGGTGTACGAGCAGTACTTC
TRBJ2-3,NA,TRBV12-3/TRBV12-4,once,CASGRGQRDTQYF,TGTGCCAGCGGGCGTGGGCAAAGAGATACGCAGTATTTT
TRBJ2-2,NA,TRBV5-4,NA,CASSLAITGELFF,TGTGCCAGCAGCTTGGCCATCACCGGGGAGCTGTTTTTT
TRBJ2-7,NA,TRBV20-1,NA,CSARALAGTYEQYF,TGCAGTGCTAGAGCCCTAGCAGGAACGTACGAGCAGTACTTC
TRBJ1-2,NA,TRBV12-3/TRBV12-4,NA,CASSSPKGYYGYTF,TGTGCCAGCAGTTCCCCGAAAGGCTACTATGGCTACACCTTC